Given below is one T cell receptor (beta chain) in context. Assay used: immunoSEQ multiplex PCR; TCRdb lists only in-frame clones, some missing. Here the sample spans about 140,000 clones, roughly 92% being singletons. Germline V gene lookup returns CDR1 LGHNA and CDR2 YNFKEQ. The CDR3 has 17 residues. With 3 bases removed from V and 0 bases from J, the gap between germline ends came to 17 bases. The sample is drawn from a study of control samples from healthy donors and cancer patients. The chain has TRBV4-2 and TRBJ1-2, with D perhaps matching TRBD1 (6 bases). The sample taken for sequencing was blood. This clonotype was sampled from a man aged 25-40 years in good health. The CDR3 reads CASSHGLGASTNYGYTF. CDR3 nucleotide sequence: TGTGCCAGCAGCCACGGTTTGGGGGCCAGTACTAACTATGGCTACACCTTC.